A selection of T cell receptor beta chains follows, all from one sample in a study of T cells in Graves' hyperthyroidism and ophthalmopathy. TCRdb used MiXCR to reprocess the multiplex PCR reads, holding one entry per CDR3 protein. The table shows about 400,000 distinct CDR3 sequences, with roughly 14% occurring only once. Sequencing was carried out using blood. The receptors were sampled from a woman in her late teens or twenties with Graves' hyperthyroidism that later progressed to Graves' ophthalmopathy. Both conserved end residues are part of each CDR3. The D gene is left open where the match is weak. For some rows the clone size is stated as once, few or many, or as a class when expanded; others skip it.

v_gene	abundance	d_gene	j_gene	CDR3nt	CDR3aa
TRBV2	many	TRBD2	TRBJ2-5	TGTGCCAGCAGTGCTAGGACTAGCGGGTACCAAGAGACCCAGTACTTC	CASSARTSGYQETQYF
TRBV3-1	few	NA	TRBJ2-5	TGTGCCAGCAGCCAAAAAGAGGAGGGGGGTGACCAGTACTTC	CASSQKEEGGDQYF
TRBV6-1	many	TRBD1	TRBJ2-7	TGTGCCAGCCGCGCTGGACAGGGAAACTACGAGCAGTACTTC	CASRAGQGNYEQYF
TRBV24-1	few	TRBD1	TRBJ2-1	TGTGCCACCAGTGACGCGTCCGGGACAGGGGTCTTAGATGAGCAGTTCTTC	CATSDASGTGVLDEQFF
TRBV10-3	few	NA	TRBJ1-1	TGTGCCATCAGTGGGACACTCAACACTGAAGCTTTCTTT	CAISGTLNTEAFF
TRBV7-9	NA	NA	TRBJ2-1	TGTGCCTGCAGCTTAGGGCGGGTAGGCTATGAGCAGTTCTTC	CACSLGRVGYEQFF
TRBV6-1	many	NA	TRBJ2-7	TGTGCCAGCAGATCCGGGACTGACGGGTCCTACGAGCAGTACTTC	CASRSGTDGSYEQYF
TRBV30	many	NA	TRBJ1-2	TGTGCCTGGGACAACAGGCCGTTTAACTATGGCTACACCTTC	CAWDNRPFNYGYTF
TRBV28	many	NA	TRBJ2-7	TGTGCCAGCACAAAATGGACAGGGAGGGACGAGCAGTACTTC	CASTKWTGRDEQYF
TRBV7-9	many	NA	TRBJ1-2	TGTGCCAGCAGCTTAGGGACAGATCCTAACTATGGCTACACCTTC	CASSLGTDPNYGYTF
TRBV7-9	NA	NA	TRBJ2-3	TGTGCCAGCAGCTTAGAGGCGGGTCCCGATACGCAGTATTTT	CASSLEAGPDTQYF
TRBV5-1	many	NA	TRBJ2-7	TGCGCCAGCAGCTTGGACTCCGAGACAGGTGGCAGGGGCGAGCAGTACTTC	CASSLDSETGGRGEQYF
TRBV20-1	NA	NA	TRBJ2-5	TGCAGTGTCACCAATAGCGGACAAGAGACCCAGTACTTC	CSVTNSGQETQYF
TRBV6-2/TRBV6-3	few	NA	TRBJ2-5	TGTGCCAGCAAGCAGGGGATGGGAGAGACCCAGTACTTC	CASKQGMGETQYF
TRBV5-1	many	NA	TRBJ2-2	TGCGCCAGCAGTCCAAGCGCAACCCAGGACACCGGGGAGCTGTTTTTT	CASSPSATQDTGELFF
TRBV7-8	many	NA	TRBJ1-5	TGTGCCAGCAGCTTTTCCGGGCGCGGGGTATGGAATCAGCCCCAGCATTTT	CASSFSGRGVWNQPQHF
TRBV20-1	many	NA	TRBJ2-7	TGCAGTGCTAGCCCACAGCCACTAGGGGTTTCCTACGAGCAGTACTTC	CSASPQPLGVSYEQYF
TRBV18	NA	TRBD1	TRBJ2-2	TGTGCCAGCTCACCGCTCAGGGACAGGGCCCACACCGGGGAGCTGTTTTTT	CASSPLRDRAHTGELFF
TRBV20-1	many	NA	TRBJ2-5	TGCAGTGCTATGGAGGGGGAGACCCAGTACTTC	CSAMEGETQYF
TRBV5-4	many	NA	TRBJ1-1	TGTGCCAGCAGCCGCGGTGGACGGTCCACGGGCACTGAAGCTTTCTTT	CASSRGGRSTGTEAFF
TRBV20-1	many	TRBD1	TRBJ2-7	TGCAGTGCGTATGCCCCCCCGGGGACAGGGTCCGAGCAGTACTTC	CSAYAPPGTGSEQYF
TRBV28	many	TRBD2	TRBJ2-1	TGTGCCAGCAGTACCCTTAGCGGGGCCTACAATGAGCAGTTCTTC	CASSTLSGAYNEQFF
TRBV7-8	few	TRBD1	TRBJ1-1	TGTGCCAGCAGCTTAGCTTGGCAGGGGGCGAACACTGAAGCTTTCTTT	CASSLAWQGANTEAFF
TRBV12-3/TRBV12-4	many	TRBD2	TRBJ2-3	TGTGCCAGCAGTCCACATAGCGGGAGAACGGATACGCAGTATTTT	CASSPHSGRTDTQYF
TRBV15	NA	NA	TRBJ1-4	TGTGCCACCAGCCGCCCCGCTACTTGGGGGCTGGAAAAACTGTTTTTT	CATSRPATWGLEKLFF
TRBV20-1	many	NA	TRBJ2-6	TGCAGTGCGCATCCGGGACCGAAAAGGTCTGGGGCCAACGTCCTGACTTTC	CSAHPGPKRSGANVLTF
TRBV2	NA	NA	TRBJ1-5	TGTGCCAGCACTGGTACAGGGTTGGGGCAGCCCCAGCATTTT	CASTGTGLGQPQHF
TRBV27	many	TRBD2	TRBJ2-3	TGTGCCAGCAGCCTTAGCGGGTCTAGCACAGATACGCAGTATTTT	CASSLSGSSTDTQYF
TRBV9	NA	NA	TRBJ2-5	TGTGCCAGCAGTGGGAGACTAGACGAAGAGACCCAGTACTTC	CASSGRLDEETQYF
TRBV11-2	many	NA	TRBJ1-2	TGTGCCAGCAGCTTACTGGGACAATTACATCCCGTCAACTATGGCTACACCTTC	CASSLLGQLHPVNYGYTF
TRBV7-2	NA	NA	TRBJ1-1	TGTGCCAGCAGCTTAGGGGGCCAAGGCACTGAAGCTTTCTTT	CASSLGGQGTEAFF
TRBV14	NA	NA	TRBJ1-1	TGTGCCAGCAGCCAAGTGCGGGGTGAGGGCACTGAAGCTTTCTTT	CASSQVRGEGTEAFF
TRBV12-3/TRBV12-4	many	TRBD2	TRBJ2-1	TGTGCCAGCAGCTCACTAGCGGGCAATGAGCAGTTCTTC	CASSSLAGNEQFF
TRBV7-9	NA	TRBD2	TRBJ2-1	TGTGCCAGCAGCTTAGCCGGGAGGGCGCTATACAATGAGCAGTTCTTC	CASSLAGRALYNEQFF
TRBV28	few	NA	TRBJ1-4	TGTGCCAGCAGAAATGAAAAACTGTTTTTT	CASRNEKLFF
TRBV15	few	NA	TRBJ2-3	TGTGCCACCAGCAGATGGGGGGAGAGATTTGGGTCCACAGATACGCAGTATTTT	CATSRWGERFGSTDTQYF
TRBV5-1	NA	TRBD1	TRBJ1-1	TGCGCCAGCAGCTCTCTTGACCGGGACAGGAGGACTGGCACTGAAGCTTTCTTT	CASSSLDRDRRTGTEAFF
TRBV29-1	many	NA	TRBJ2-7	TGCAGCGTTAAGGCCCCTCCCCGCGAGCAGTACTTC	CSVKAPPREQYF
TRBV4-1	few	TRBD1	TRBJ1-4	TGCGCCAGCAGCCAATTGGACAGGGGGAAGGAAAAACTGTTTTTT	CASSQLDRGKEKLFF
TRBV6-2/TRBV6-3	NA	NA	TRBJ1-1	TGTGCCAGCAGTTACACTCCAGGGGCGAGGCTCACTGAAGCTTTCTTT	CASSYTPGARLTEAFF
TRBV10-3	NA	TRBD2	TRBJ2-5	TGTGCCATCAGTAGGGGACTAGCGGGAGGGCCGAACGGAGAGACCCAGTACTTC	CAISRGLAGGPNGETQYF
TRBV6-2/TRBV6-3	NA	TRBD1	TRBJ2-1	TGTGCCAGCAGTCCCGACAGGGGAATCCGCAATGAGCAGTTCTTC	CASSPDRGIRNEQFF
TRBV5-5	many	NA	TRBJ2-1	TGTGCCAGCAGCGCGACCGGGAGCAATGAGCAGTTCTTC	CASSATGSNEQFF
TRBV27	many	TRBD2	TRBJ2-7	TGTGCCAGCAGTTTGTCGGGAGGGGGGTCCTACGAGCAGTACTTC	CASSLSGGGSYEQYF
TRBV7-2	few	NA	TRBJ1-4	TGTGCCAGCAGCTTACGGTCAGGGGTGGTAGCTAATGAAAAACTGTTTTTT	CASSLRSGVVANEKLFF
TRBV5-5	NA	TRBD2	TRBJ2-5	TGTGCCAGCAGCTTAACCTTACGGGAGGGCCGGGAGACCCAGTACTTC	CASSLTLREGRETQYF
TRBV27	many	NA	TRBJ2-2	TGTGCCAGCAGTTTCAACACCGGGGAGCTGTTTTTT	CASSFNTGELFF
TRBV7-9	many	NA	TRBJ2-1	TGTGCCAGCAGCGACACTAGGACAGTCCTCAAGCAGTTCTTC	CASSDTRTVLKQFF
TRBV6-1	few	NA	TRBJ2-1	TGTGCCAGCAGTACCGGACAGACCTCCTACAATGAGCAGTTCTTC	CASSTGQTSYNEQFF
TRBV9	many	TRBD1	TRBJ1-2	TGTGCCAGCACCGGGACAGCTTCTCCTCTATTCTATGGCTACACCTTC	CASTGTASPLFYGYTF
TRBV25-1	NA	NA	TRBJ2-5	TGTGCCAGCAGTGTACAGTACGAGACCCAGTACTTC	CASSVQYETQYF
TRBV28	many	TRBD2	TRBJ2-1	TGTGCCAGCAGTCCCACGACTAGCGGGAGGAATCGTGGTGAGCAGTTCTTC	CASSPTTSGRNRGEQFF
TRBV6-1	once	TRBD2	TRBJ2-7	TGTGCCAGCAGTGTGGCTAGCGGGAGGTGGTACGAGCAGTACTTC	CASSVASGRWYEQYF
TRBV20-1	NA	NA	TRBJ2-7	TGCAGTGCTAGATTGGGGGAGTCCTACGAGCAGTACTTC	CSARLGESYEQYF
TRBV6-1	NA	TRBD1	TRBJ1-5	TGTGCCAGCAGTCCGACAGGGGACCTTCAGCCCCAGCATTTT	CASSPTGDLQPQHF
TRBV2	many	NA	TRBJ2-6	TGTGCCAGCGGGTCCCTTGCTGGGGCCAACGTCCTGACTTTC	CASGSLAGANVLTF
TRBV2	NA	TRBD2	TRBJ2-1	TGTGCCAGCAGAGCGGGACTAGCGGGGGGGCCCTCCTACAATGAGCAGTTCTTC	CASRAGLAGGPSYNEQFF